These 31 T cell receptor beta chains share one sample of origin, sequenced in a study of T-cell memory formation after mild COVID-19. TCRdb used MiXCR to reprocess the 5' RACE reads, holding one entry per CDR3 protein. The data hold over 35,000 distinct CDR3 sequences, with less than 9.5% observed a single time. Sequencing was done on a sample of PBMCs or a T cell subset sorted from them (not recorded which). These receptors were collected from an adult woman who had mild COVID-19 (a few samples of this study predate the infection). Cell type and time point are not known.

This clonotype showed up just a few times. The gene calls are TRBV4-2 and TRBJ2-6, with TRBD1 identical over 10 bases. The ends lost 2 bases at V and 4 bases at J; junction bases unmatched: 5. Germline loops: CDR1 LGHNA, CDR2 YNFKEQ. The CDR3 length is 17 residues. The CDR3 DNA reads as TGTGCCAGCAGCCAACAGACAGGGGGCGGGGGGGCCAACGTCCTGACTTTC. As protein: CASSQQTGGGGANVLTF.

There are many counts of this clonotype. This chain's CDR3 is CATSDSRMGLSAYEQYF. CDR3 DNA: TGTGCCACCAGTGATTCGAGAATGGGACTTTCCGCCTACGAGCAGTACTTC. V and J are TRBV24-1 and TRBJ2-7; tentatively, D is TRBD2 (6 bases). CDR3 size: 17 residues. With 2 bases removed from V and 2 bases from J, the gap between germline ends came to 18 bases. Germline V gives CDR1 KGHDR, CDR2 SFDVKD.

In its sample, this clonotype was seen a few times. The chain recombines TRBV10-3 with TRBJ1-1; 10 positions match TRBD1. This CDR3 is built from 17 residues. Losses at the gene ends were 6 bases for V and 4 bases for J; bases not matched to a gene: 14. Germline-derived CDR1 and CDR2 are ENHRY and SYGVKD. CDR3 protein: CAISSLSGQGSTTEAFF. The CDR3 coding sequence is TGTGCCATCAGCTCATTATCGGGACAGGGGTCGACCACTGAAGCTTTCTTT.

The chain employs TRBV3-1 and TRBJ2-5; D remains ambiguous. CDR3 length equals 14 residues. The germline CDR1 and CDR2 sequences are LGHDT and YNNKEL (reference sequence). The V gene lost 5 bases and the J gene lost 0 bases, with 10 bases spanning the gap. CDR3 nucleotide sequence: TGTGCCAGCAGCAGCCACGGAAACCAAGAGACCCAGTACTTC. This translates into CASSSHGNQETQYF.

As to this clonotype: A single base separates this from a much larger clone, so it may be a read error. V and J are TRBV7-3 and TRBJ2-3; 12 bases are a match to TRBD2. The junction had 5 bases not matched to a gene; V was cut back by 1 base and J by 0 bases. The CDR3 runs to 18 residues. Germline values: CDR1 SGHTA, CDR2 FQGTGA. This chain's CDR3 is CASSLRASGGASTDTQYF. The CDR3 DNA reads TGTGCCAGCAGCTTAAGGGCTAGCGGGGGGGCTAGCACAGATACGCAGTATTTT.

This rearrangement joins TRBV5-1 to TRBJ2-3, with 10 bases lining up with TRBD2. Germline V CDR1 and CDR2: SGHRS, YFSETQ. The V gene end was trimmed by 7 bases and the J gene end by 0 bases; junction bases not matched to a gene: 2. The CDR3 loop spans 14 amino acids. CDR3 coding DNA: TGCGCCAGCGGAGCGGGAGGGAGCACAGATACGCAGTATTTT. Translating gives CASGAGGSTDTQYF.

The table lists this clonotype with a few counts. The CDR3 reads CAWRGTRSSGNTIYF. The CDR3 coding sequence is TGTGCCTGGAGGGGCACCAGGAGCTCTGGAAACACCATATATTTT. The chain recombines TRBV30 with TRBJ1-3; D ambiguous. In germline, CDR1 is GTSNPN, CDR2 SVGIG (reference sequence). The CDR3 contains 15 residues. V was shortened by 3 bases and J by 0 bases, with 12 bases between the two germline ends.

This clonotype has more than one count but fewer than ten. The rearrangement uses TRBV12-3 or TRBV12-4 and TRBJ1-1, with 8 bases matching TRBD1. The CDR3 consists of 13 residues. The ends lost 9 bases at V and 4 bases at J; junction bases unmatched: 7. CDR3 coding DNA: TGTGCCAGTCGACAGGGGACCACCACTGAAGCTTTCTTT. This sequence encodes CASRQGTTTEAFF.

The genes are TRBV7-2 and TRBJ1-1; weak D call: TRBD1 (5 bases). The V end lost 1 base, the J end lost 0 bases, and 6 bases lay between the germline ends. This CDR3 is built from 14 residues. Germline V lookup: CDR1 SGHTA, CDR2 FQGNSA. The CDR3 reads CASSLDRLNTEAFF. The CDR3, as DNA: TGTGCCAGCAGCTTAGACAGGCTGAACACTGAAGCTTTCTTT.

This clonotype was detected only a few times. The DNA for the CDR3 is TGTGCCAGCAGACTGGACGTCGGCTCCTACAATGAGCAGTTCTTC. It codes for CASRLDVGSYNEQFF. J is TRBJ2-1 and V is TRBV28; unclear D gene. V was cut by 6 bases and J by 0 bases, with 12 bases left in between. Looked up from germline, CDR1 is MDHEN and CDR2 is SYDVKM. This CDR3 comprises 15 residues. Filled out from reference TRBV28 and TRBJ2-1, the complete variable domain reads DVKVTQSSRYLVKRTGEKVFLECVQDMDHENMFWYRQDPGLGLRLIYFSYDVKMKEKGDIPEGYSVSREKKERFSLILESASTNQTSMYLCASRLDVGSYNEQFFGPGTRLTVL.

This clonotype was seen more than once but under ten times. The rearrangement joins TRBV7-6 to TRBJ2-3, with 9 bases lining up with TRBD2. This CDR3 contains 14 residues. Germline CDR1 is SGHVS and CDR2 is FNYEAQ. Trimming removed 3 bases from V and 6 bases from J; junction bases left unmatched: 4. CDR3 DNA: TGTGCCAGCAGCTTCGGGCTAGCGGGGGATACGCAGTATTTT. This encodes CASSFGLAGDTQYF. Drawing the rest from reference TRBV7-6 and TRBJ2-3, the complete variable domain is GAGVSQSPRYKVTKRGQDVALRCDPISGHVSLYWYRQALGQGPEFLTYFNYEAQQDKSGLPNDRFSAERPEGSISTLTIQRTEQRDSAMYRCASSFGLAGDTQYFGPGTRLTVL.

The chain recombines TRBV29-1 with TRBJ2-7; D perhaps matches TRBD1 (6 bases). The CDR3 has 13 amino acids. Trimming left V 8 bases short and J 5 bases short, with 19 bases between. The germline V gene has CDR1 SQVTM and CDR2 ANQGSEA. The CDR3 reads CSILRDTAHEQYF. In DNA, the CDR3 is TGCAGCATACTCCGGGACACGGCCCACGAGCAGTACTTC.

This clonotype was observed a few times. The chain carries TRBV19 and TRBJ2-5; 7 positions agree with TRBD2. CDR3 length equals 14 residues. From germline, CDR1 is LNHDA and CDR2 SQIVND (reference sequence). After removal of 3 bases from V and 5 bases from J, the junction contained 6 bases not matched to a gene. In nucleotides, the CDR3 is TGTGCCAGTAGTATGGGGCGGGGAGGGGAGACCCAGTACTTC. Translated, it gives CASSMGRGGETQYF.

This clonotype was counted ten times or more. The J gene is TRBJ2-5, the V gene TRBV6-1; D not resolved. The CDR3 loop spans 10 amino acids. The V end was cut by 6 bases, the J end by 4 bases, with 3 bases between. Germline V gene lookup returns CDR1 MNHNS and CDR2 SASEGT. CDR3 sequence: CASRLETQYF. The CDR3 nucleotides read TGTGCCAGCAGATTAGAGACCCAGTACTTC.

The CDR3 DNA reads TGTGCCAGCACTACGGGACAGGGGGACGGAGCTTTCTTT. Its protein product is CASTTGQGDGAFF. The chain links TRBV12-3 or TRBV12-4 to TRBJ1-1; TRBD1 agrees at 11 bases. J lost 10 bases, V lost 7 bases, and 8 bases had no gene match. The CDR3 has 13 residues.

Only a few counts were recorded for this clonotype. The rearrangement links TRBV6-2 or TRBV6-3 to TRBJ1-1, with 7 bases lining up with TRBD1. The trim removed 6 bases at V and 1 base at J, leaving 8 bases unmatched. CDR3 length equals 15 residues. Germline lookup yields CDR1 MNHEY and CDR2 SVGEGT. CDR3 nucleotide sequence: TGTGCCAGCAGCCCCCTAAGGGACAGGAACACTGAAGCTTTCTTT. Its protein is CASSPLRDRNTEAFF.

CDR3: CASSLILGPEQFF. The CDR3 bases are TGTGCCAGCAGCTTAATCCTAGGGCCTGAGCAGTTCTTC. This chain joins TRBV7-2 and TRBJ2-1; D is undetermined. Germline assignment: CDR1 SGHTA and CDR2 FQGNSA. The CDR3 spans 13 residues. V dropped 2 bases and J dropped 9 bases, with 11 bases sitting between them.

CDR3 DNA: TGTGCCAGCAGTTACTCGATGTGGGGGAGTGGGGCACTGTTTTTT. It is translated as CASSYSMWGSGALFF. This sequence joins TRBV6-5 and TRBJ1-4, with D possibly TRBD1 on 5 matching bases. The germline V and J ends were trimmed by 0 bases and 13 bases, with 18 bases remaining between them. CDR1 and CDR2 (germline): MNHEY, SVGAGI. The CDR3 consists of 15 residues.

The rearrangement links TRBV29-1 to TRBJ1-4; 9 bases are shared with TRBD1. Germline V gives CDR1 SQVTM, CDR2 ANQGSEA. V was clipped by 3 bases and J by 7 bases; unmatched bases: 6. This CDR3 has 14 residues. CDR3 amino acids: CSVDSGTGSEKLFF. Written as DNA, the CDR3 is TGCAGCGTTGATTCCGGGACAGGGAGTGAAAAACTGTTTTTT.

This clonotype was seen repeatedly, ten times or more. This sequence joins TRBV5-1 and TRBJ2-1, with a tentative D call TRBD2 (6 bases). In germline, CDR1 is SGHRS, CDR2 YFSETQ. The CDR3 is 15 residues long. V was clipped by 0 bases and J by 4 bases, with 11 bases between them. The CDR3 DNA sequence: TGCGCCAGCAGCTTGGACCTTAGCGGTTACAATGAGCAGTTCTTC. As protein: CASSLDLSGYNEQFF.

Ten or more counts support this clonotype. The chain links TRBV3-1 to TRBJ2-5, with a tentative D call TRBD1 (6 bases). The CDR3 has 16 amino acids. V lost 2 bases to trimming and J lost 3 bases, with 16 bases between them. Germline CDR1 is LGHDT and CDR2 is YNNKEL (reference sequence). The CDR3 DNA sequence: TGTGCCAGCAGCCAAACCGGGACACCGGCGAAAGAGACCCAGTACTTC. It translates to CASSQTGTPAKETQYF.

This clonotype was picked up a small number of times. The chain employs TRBV7-9 and TRBJ2-3; D uncertain. Per the germline V gene, CDR1 is SEHNR and CDR2 is FQNEAQ (reference sequence). This CDR3 contains 13 residues. V lost 3 bases and J lost 4, with 8 bases in between. In DNA form, the CDR3 reads TGTGCCAGCAGCTTCCGAAGTTCAGATACGCAGTATTTT. It translates to CASSFRSSDTQYF.

There are a few counts of this clonotype. This sequence joins TRBV29-1 and TRBJ2-5, with TRBD1 matching over 7 bases. V shed 7 bases and J 2 bases; nucleotides not matched to a gene: 7. Germline values: CDR1 SQVTM, CDR2 ANQGSEA. The CDR3 runs 13 residues. The CDR3 reads CSAHRGQQETQYF. The CDR3 region has the DNA TGCAGCGCCCATAGGGGGCAGCAAGAGACCCAGTACTTC.

The sample holds many counts of this clonotype. The rearrangement links TRBV29-1 to TRBJ2-1; D is uncertain. Germline V gene data show CDR1 as SQVTM and CDR2 as ANQGSEA. Between the trimmed V and J ends, which lost 7 bases and 5 bases, there was a span of 15 bases. The CDR3 is 13 residues long. CDR3 amino acids: CSGSWFQNNEQFF. In DNA form, the CDR3 reads TGCAGCGGTTCCTGGTTCCAAAACAATGAGCAGTTCTTC.

This clonotype was counted once. This chain joins TRBV11-3 and TRBJ2-7; D may match TRBD1 or TRBD2 (5 bases each). Germline CDR1 SGHNT, CDR2 YENEEA. The CDR3 sequence is 14 residues long. V was clipped by 4 bases and J by 2 bases, with 12 bases between them. CDR3 bases: TGTGCCAGCAGCTGGGACCCCAGCGCCTACGAGCAGTACTTC. It encodes CASSWDPSAYEQYF.

This clonotype was recorded a few times. This rearrangement joins TRBV5-1 to TRBJ2-1; D call uncertain. Germline V lookup: CDR1 SGHRS, CDR2 YFSETQ. The V and J ends lost 4 bases and 7 bases respectively, with 9 bases between them. The CDR3 runs 12 residues. CDR3 residues: CASSPTGNEQFF. Written as DNA, the CDR3 is TGCGCCAGCAGCCCCACCGGGAATGAGCAGTTCTTC.

The chain links TRBV5-1 to TRBJ2-6; D could derive from TRBD1 or TRBD2 (5 bases each). CDR1 SGHRS and CDR2 YFSETQ come from the germline V gene. V lost 4 bases to trimming and J lost 5 bases, with 7 bases between them. The CDR3 sequence is 13 residues long. The CDR3 nucleotides are TGCGCCAGCAGCGGGGGAAGGGCCAACGTCCTGACTTTC. Translated, it gives CASSGGRANVLTF.

This clonotype showed up just a few times. The J gene is TRBJ2-1, the V gene TRBV11-3, with TRBD2 identical over 13 bases. Germline CDR1 is SGHNT and CDR2 is YENEEA. The CDR3 runs to 14 residues. Unmatched junction bases numbered 3, after V lost 3 bases and J lost 10 bases. The CDR3 nucleotides are TGTGCCAGCAGCTTGGGACTAGCGGGAAGGGAGCAGTTCTTC. It translates to CASSLGLAGREQFF.

J is TRBJ1-5 and V is TRBV12-3 or TRBV12-4; D not resolved. V was trimmed by 1 base and J by 7 bases, leaving 8 bases between them. The CDR3 totals 13 residues. The CDR3 sequence is CASSLDRAQPQHF. CDR3 sequence (DNA): TGTGCCAGCAGTTTAGATAGGGCCCAGCCCCAGCATTTT.

The chain couples TRBV20-1 to TRBJ2-1; D call uncertain. V lost 3 bases, J lost 5 bases, and 14 bases lay in between. The V gene's germline CDR1 is DFQATT and CDR2 SNEGSKA (reference sequence). This CDR3 contains 14 residues. The CDR3 region is CSARTPGLHNEQFF. In nucleotides, the CDR3 is TGCAGTGCTAGGACCCCTGGTTTACACAATGAGCAGTTCTTC.

A note on this clonotype: With a much larger clone just one base away, this may be a read error. The chain employs TRBV12-3 or TRBV12-4 and TRBJ2-3; the match to TRBD2 covers 7 bases. The CDR3 has 15 amino acids. Trimming removed 3 bases from V and 0 bases from J; junction bases left unmatched: 3. The CDR3 region is CASSFVRGSTDTQYF. The CDR3 coding sequence is TGTGCCAGCAGTTTTGTGCGGGGGAGCACAGATACGCAGTATTTT.